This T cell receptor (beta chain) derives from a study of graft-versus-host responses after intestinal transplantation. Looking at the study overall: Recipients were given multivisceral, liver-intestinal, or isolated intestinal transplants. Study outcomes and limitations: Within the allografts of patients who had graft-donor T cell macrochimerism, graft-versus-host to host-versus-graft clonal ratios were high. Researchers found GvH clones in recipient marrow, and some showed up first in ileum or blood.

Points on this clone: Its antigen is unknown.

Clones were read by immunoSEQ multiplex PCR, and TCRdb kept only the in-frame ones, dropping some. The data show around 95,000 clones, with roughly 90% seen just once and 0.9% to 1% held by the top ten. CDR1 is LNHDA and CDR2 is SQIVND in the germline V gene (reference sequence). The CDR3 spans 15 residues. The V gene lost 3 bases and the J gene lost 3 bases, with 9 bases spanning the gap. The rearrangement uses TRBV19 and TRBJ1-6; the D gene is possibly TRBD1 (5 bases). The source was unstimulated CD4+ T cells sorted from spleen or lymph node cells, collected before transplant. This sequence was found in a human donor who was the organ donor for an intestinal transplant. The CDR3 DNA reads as TGTGCCAGTAGTATGGGGACCCTCTATAATTCACCCCTCCACTTT. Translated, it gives CASSMGTLYNSPLHF.